Many counts were recorded for the clone carrying this T cell receptor beta chain. This sample stems from a study of blood T cells in healthy people across ages. CDR1 is WSHSY, CDR2 SAAADI, per germline. This CDR3 has 14 amino acids. Trimming took off 4 bases at V and 0 bases at J, with 10 bases between the two ends. Combining a sample-barcoded 5' primer with a J-beta primer mix, a second PCR ran for roughly 7 to 12 cycles. Researchers report that each sample yielded at least 3 million CDR3-containing paired-end reads. TCRdb re-analysed the 5' RACE reads in MiXCR, keeping a single row per CDR3 protein. The table has hundreds of thousands of distinct CDR3 sequences, 29% seen once.

This clonotype originated in a woman aged 80 or older in good health. Sequencing was done on a sample of blood. The chain uses TRBV10-2 and TRBJ2-7; D is uncertain. The CDR3 nucleotides are TGCGCCAGCAGTGCAAACCGCAACTCCTACGAGCAGTACTTC. Its translation: CASSANRNSYEQYF.